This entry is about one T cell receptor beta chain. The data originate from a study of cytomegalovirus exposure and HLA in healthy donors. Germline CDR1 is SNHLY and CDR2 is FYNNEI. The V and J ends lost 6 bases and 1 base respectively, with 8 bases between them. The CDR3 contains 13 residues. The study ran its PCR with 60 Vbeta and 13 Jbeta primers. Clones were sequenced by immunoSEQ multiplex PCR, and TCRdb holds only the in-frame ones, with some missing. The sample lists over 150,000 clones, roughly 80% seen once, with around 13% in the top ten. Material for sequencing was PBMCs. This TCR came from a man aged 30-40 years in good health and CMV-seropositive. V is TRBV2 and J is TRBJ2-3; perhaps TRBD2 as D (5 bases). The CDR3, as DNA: TGTGCCAGCAGGGGAGAAGGCACAGATACGCAGTATTTT. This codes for CASRGEGTDTQYF.